This T cell receptor (beta chain) was observed in a study of T-cell reconstitution after alpha-beta-depleted transplantation in children. This clonotype was detected only a few times. As it was prepared, the TCRbeta library received unique molecular identifiers. TCRdb re-called the PCR reads through MiXCR, storing one row per CDR3 protein. The sample consists of hundreds of thousands of distinct CDR3 sequences, 13% of them appearing once. V was pared by 7 bases and J by 0 bases, with 14 bases between. Germline lookup yields CDR1 SGHRS and CDR2 YFSETQ. This CDR3 region has 15 residues. The V call is TRBV5-1, the J call TRBJ2-1, with D perhaps given as TRBD1 or TRBD2 (5 bases each). This receptor was taken from a girl aged 2-10 years with congenital amegakaryocytic thrombocytopenia, due to receive a stem cell transplant. Sequenced here: PBMCs, sampled before TCRalphabeta/CD19-depleted stem cell transplant. CDR3 sequence reads: CASGDGRNSYNEQFF. The CDR3 coding sequence is TGCGCCAGCGGGGACGGGCGAAACTCCTACAATGAGCAGTTCTTC.